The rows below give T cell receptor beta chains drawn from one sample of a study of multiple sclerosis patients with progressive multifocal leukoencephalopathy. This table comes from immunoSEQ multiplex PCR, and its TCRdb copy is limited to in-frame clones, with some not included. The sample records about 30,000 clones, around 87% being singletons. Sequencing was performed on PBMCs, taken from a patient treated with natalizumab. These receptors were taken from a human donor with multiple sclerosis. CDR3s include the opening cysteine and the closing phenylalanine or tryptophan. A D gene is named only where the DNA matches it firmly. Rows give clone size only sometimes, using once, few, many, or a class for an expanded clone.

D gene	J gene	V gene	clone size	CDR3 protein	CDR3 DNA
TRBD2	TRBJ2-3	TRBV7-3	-	CASSSHISGGGHSTDTQYF	TGTGCCAGCAGCTCCCACATTAGCGGGGGCGGACACAGCACAGATACGCAGTATTTT
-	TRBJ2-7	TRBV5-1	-	CASSPRRMDYEQYF	TGCGCCAGCAGCCCCCGGCGGATGGACTACGAGCAGTACTTC
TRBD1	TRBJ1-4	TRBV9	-	CASSGQGLGNEKLFF	TGTGCCAGCAGCGGACAGGGGTTGGGGAATGAAAAACTGTTTTTT
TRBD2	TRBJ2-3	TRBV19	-	CASSIAQRGAGYTQYF	TGTGCCAGTAGTATTGCCCAGCGGGGCGCTGGGTACACGCAGTATTTT
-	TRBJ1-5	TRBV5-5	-	CASSLGRGSNQPQHF	TGTGCCAGCAGCTTGGGCAGGGGTAGCAATCAGCCCCAGCATTTT
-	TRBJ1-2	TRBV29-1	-	CSAEAGARGYTF	TGCAGCGCGGAGGCAGGGGCGCGGGGCTACACCTTC
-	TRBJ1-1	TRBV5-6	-	CASSYGTENTEAFF	TGTGCCAGCAGCTACGGGACGGAGAACACTGAAGCTTTCTTT
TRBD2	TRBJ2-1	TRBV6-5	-	CASSYSGRGSYNEQFF	TGTGCCAGCAGTTACTCGGGGAGGGGTTCCTACAATGAGCAGTTCTTC
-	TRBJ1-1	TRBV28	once	CASSQQGDTEAFF	TGTGCCAGCAGTCAACAGGGAGACACTGAAGCTTTCTTT
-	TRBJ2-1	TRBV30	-	CAWSVAAPEQFF	TGTGCCTGGAGTGTCGCAGCCCCTGAGCAGTTCTTC
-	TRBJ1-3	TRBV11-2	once	CASSPRAGAYSGNTIYF	TGTGCCAGCAGCCCGAGGGCAGGGGCTTACTCTGGAAACACCATATATTTT
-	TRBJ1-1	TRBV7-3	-	CASSFSASEAFF	TGTGCCAGCAGCTTTAGTGCTTCCGAAGCTTTCTTT
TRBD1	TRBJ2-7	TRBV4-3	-	CASSQDSGQGLGEQYF	TGCGCCAGCAGCCAAGATAGCGGACAGGGTTTAGGGGAGCAGTACTTC
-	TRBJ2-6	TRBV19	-	CASSILGGSGANVLTF	TGTGCCAGTAGTATATTAGGGGGCTCTGGGGCCAACGTCCTGACTTTC
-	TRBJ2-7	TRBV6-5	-	CASRGGYEQYF	TGTGCCAGCAGGGGGGGCTACGAGCAGTACTTC
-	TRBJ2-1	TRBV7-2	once	CASSRGSGAFNEQFF	TGTGCCAGCAGCCGAGGGTCAGGGGCTTTCAATGAGCAGTTCTTC
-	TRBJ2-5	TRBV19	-	CASSRGSSSWETQYF	TGTGCCAGTAGCAGGGGTAGCAGTTCGTGGGAGACCCAGTACTTC
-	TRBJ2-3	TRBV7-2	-	CASSFRVFPGADTQYF	TGTGCCAGCAGTTTTCGCGTGTTCCCCGGGGCAGATACGCAGTATTTT
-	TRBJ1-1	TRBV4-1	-	CASSQDTANTEAFF	TGCGCCAGCAGCCAAGACACAGCGAACACTGAAGCTTTCTTT
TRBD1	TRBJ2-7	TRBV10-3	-	CAISGGTGVHEQYF	TGTGCCATCAGTGGAGGGACAGGGGTTCACGAGCAGTACTTC
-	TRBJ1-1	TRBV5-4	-	CASSLSGTPNTEAFF	TGTGCCAGCAGCTTGAGTGGCACCCCGAACACTGAAGCTTTCTTT
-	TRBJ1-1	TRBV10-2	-	CASSPVWGPNTEAFF	TGCGCCAGCAGCCCAGTTTGGGGGCCCAACACTGAAGCTTTCTTT
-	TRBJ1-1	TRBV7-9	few	CASSLAKGRAEAFF	TGTGCCAGCAGCTTAGCGAAGGGGAGGGCTGAAGCTTTCTTT
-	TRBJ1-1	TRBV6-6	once	CASTQGEAFF	TGTGCCAGCACCCAGGGGGAAGCTTTCTTT
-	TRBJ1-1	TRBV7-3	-	CASSTTGIGEAFF	TGTGCCAGCAGCACCACAGGAATCGGTGAAGCTTTCTTT
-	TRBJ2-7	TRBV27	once	CASSSNRYEQYF	TGTGCCAGCAGTTCCAACCGCTACGAGCAGTACTTC
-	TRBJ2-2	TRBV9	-	CASSAPPVRGAGELFF	TGTGCCAGCAGCGCCCCTCCGGTCAGGGGCGCCGGGGAGCTGTTTTTT
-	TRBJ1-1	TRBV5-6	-	CASSFATTEVIAEAFF	TGTGCCAGCAGCTTCGCGACCACTGAGGTGATCGCTGAAGCTTTCTTT
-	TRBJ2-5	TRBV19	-	CASSPSGIRETQYF	TGTGCCAGTAGTCCCTCAGGTATTCGGGAGACCCAGTACTTC
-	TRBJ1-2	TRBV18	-	CASSGQSYGYTF	TGTGCCAGCTCTGGACAGTCCTATGGCTACACCTTC
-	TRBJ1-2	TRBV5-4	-	CASRDLGGADNYGYTF	TGTGCCAGCAGGGACCTCGGGGGGGCGGATAACTATGGCTACACCTTC
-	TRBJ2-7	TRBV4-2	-	CASSQEQASSYEQYF	TGTGCCAGCAGCCAAGAACAGGCGAGCTCCTACGAGCAGTACTTC
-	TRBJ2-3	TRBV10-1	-	CASSDDGTDTQYF	TGCGCCAGCAGTGACGACGGCACAGATACGCAGTATTTT
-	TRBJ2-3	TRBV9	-	CASSPGVLGVSDTQYF	TGTGCCAGCAGCCCAGGAGTATTAGGAGTGTCGGATACGCAGTATTTT
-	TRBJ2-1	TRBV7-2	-	CASSARQGRVRYNEQFF	TGTGCCAGCAGCGCTAGACAGGGGAGGGTAAGATACAATGAGCAGTTCTTC
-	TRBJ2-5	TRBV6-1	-	CASRVGTANIYQYF	TGTGCCAGCAGGGTTGGGACCGCGAACATTTACCAGTACTTC
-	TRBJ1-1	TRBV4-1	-	CASSQGVGSMNTEAFF	TGCGCCAGCAGCCAAGGGGTAGGGAGTATGAACACTGAAGCTTTCTTT
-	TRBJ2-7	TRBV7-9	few	CASSPGRRYEQYF	TGTGCCAGCAGCCCGGGACGCCGATACGAGCAGTACTTC
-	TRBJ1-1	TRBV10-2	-	CASSALQNTEAFF	TGCGCCAGCAGTGCGCTCCAGAACACTGAAGCTTTCTTT
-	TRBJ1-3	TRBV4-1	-	CASSPIRTGSSGNTIYF	TGCGCCAGCAGCCCCATCCGGACGGGGAGCTCTGGAAACACCATATATTTT
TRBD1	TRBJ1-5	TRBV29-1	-	CSVIMVGQGSNQPQHF	TGCAGCGTTATTATGGTGGGACAGGGAAGCAATCAGCCCCAGCATTTT
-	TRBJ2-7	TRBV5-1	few	CASSQRGGVHEQYF	TGCGCCAGCAGCCAGAGGGGGGGAGTCCACGAGCAGTACTTC
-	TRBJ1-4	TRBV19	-	CASRGADATNEKLFF	TGTGCCAGTAGGGGAGCAGACGCAACTAATGAAAAACTGTTTTTT